A single sample is the source of the 6 T cell receptor beta chains below, sequenced in a study of metastatic and nonmetastatic thyroid tumors. TCRdb re-called the PCR reads through MiXCR. The sample shows fewer than 30,000 clones, around 20% of them seen only once. No patient received treatment before thyroid surgery. Sequencing was carried out using blood. Receptors originate from a male donor with papillary thyroid cancer or a benign thyroid nodule (not recorded which). Some clones in this sample may be carry-over from other donors' samples.

This clone was seen ten or more times. The V and J genes are TRBV3-1 and TRBJ1-2, with D possibly matching TRBD1 (5 bases). The CDR3 length is 16 residues. V was shortened by 1 base and J by 5 bases, with 17 bases between the two germline ends. Germline assignment: CDR1 LGHDT and CDR2 YNNKEL (reference sequence). The DNA for the CDR3 is TGTGCCAGCAGCCAAGGTCTCTCGGGGGTAGCGTATGGCTACACCTTC. This sequence encodes CASSQGLSGVAYGYTF.

The chain employs TRBV18 and TRBJ2-7; unclear D gene. Germline V gene data show CDR1 as KGHSH and CDR2 as LQKENI. This CDR3 contains 15 residues. Trimming took off 3 bases at V and 0 bases at J, with 12 bases between the two ends. The chain's CDR3 is CASSPWPWISYEQYF. CDR3 bases: TGTGCCAGCTCACCGTGGCCATGGATCTCCTACGAGCAGTACTTC.

This clone was detected ten times or more. Distinct nucleotide sequences in the sample also encode this CDR3. The rearrangement uses TRBV11-2 and TRBJ2-7; 8 bases agree with TRBD2. The CDR3 has 14 amino acids. V was clipped by 5 bases and J by 3 bases; unmatched bases: 6. Looked up from germline, CDR1 is SGHAT and CDR2 is FQNNGV. The CDR3 region has the DNA TGTGCCAGCAGCCCCCCCGGGACTAGCTACGAGCAGTACTTC. It translates to CASSPPGTSYEQYF.

This chain links TRBV28 with TRBJ1-5, with D possibly TRBD1 on 5 matching bases. The CDR3 is made up of 14 amino acids. Germline values: CDR1 MDHEN, CDR2 SYDVKM. Between the trimmed V and J ends, which lost 5 bases and 2 bases, there was a span of 10 bases. The CDR3 DNA follows: TGTGCCAGCAGTCTGGGGGGGGGCAATCAGCCCCAGCATTTT. Encoded protein: CASSLGGGNQPQHF.

This clone was seen ten or more times. The V gene is TRBV19, the J gene TRBJ1-2; D may be TRBD1 (6 bases). Trimming pared 5 bases from V and 11 bases from J, leaving 18 bases between. Per germline, CDR1 LNHDA and CDR2 SQIVND (reference sequence). CDR3 length: 13 residues. CDR3 DNA: TGTGCCAGTAGTCCCCAGGGGCTTATAGGGTACACCTTC. Translating gives CASSPQGLIGYTF.

Note on this clone: A junction boundary mismatches the germline segment, possibly from a read error. The CDR3 loop reads CASTVRADKTEAFF. For the CDR3, the DNA is TGTGCCAGCACAGTTAGGGCTGATAAGACTGAGGCTTTCTTT. This chain uses TRBV2 with TRBJ1-1; D remains ambiguous. The CDR3 has 14 amino acids. The V gene's germline CDR1 is SNHLY and CDR2 FYNNEI.